The 16 T cell receptor beta chains listed next were all sequenced from one sample in a study of blood T cell repertoires in COVID-19. Data came from immunoSEQ multiplex PCR; TCRdb stores just in-frame clones and leaves some out. The table records 200,000 or so clones, about 85% of them present only once. Input material: PBMCs or T cells enriched from blood (not recorded which). The receptors here all came from a woman under 40 who had recovered from COVID-19.

This chain links TRBV7-3 with TRBJ2-1; D possibly corresponds to TRBD1 (6 bases). V shed 5 bases and J shed 3 bases, with 17 bases lying between them. Germline values: CDR1 SGHTA, CDR2 FQGTGA. This CDR3 comprises 16 residues. CDR3 coding DNA: TGTGCCAGCAGCCTAAGTCCCACAGGGAGCTACAATGAGCAGTTCTTC. Translation: CASSLSPTGSYNEQFF.

The CDR3 loop is CASSFEADQPQHF. The CDR3 DNA follows: TGTGCCAGCAGTTTTGAGGCGGATCAGCCCCAGCATTTT. The rearrangement joins TRBV12-3 or TRBV12-4 to TRBJ1-5; the D is unclear. The CDR3 is 13 amino acids. V was clipped by 3 bases and J by 5 bases, with 8 bases between them.

This chain uses TRBV4-2 with TRBJ1-2; 10 bases line up with TRBD1. The CDR3 sequence is 17 residues long. V lost 4 bases to trimming and J lost 3 bases; unmatched junction nucleotides: 11. The germline V gene has CDR1 LGHNA and CDR2 YNFKEQ. CDR3 residues: CASSPRSGTGAYYGYTF. The CDR3 DNA reads as TGTGCCAGCAGCCCAAGATCGGGGACAGGGGCGTACTATGGCTACACCTTC.

V usage is TRBV2 and J usage is TRBJ2-1, with TRBD2 as a possible D gene (5 bases). Trimming cost V 6 bases and J 5 bases, with 11 bases left between them. The CDR3 totals 13 residues. Germline CDR1 SNHLY, CDR2 FYNNEI. The CDR3 loop reads CASRSDSNNEQFF. The DNA of the CDR3 is TGTGCCAGCAGGTCGGACTCTAACAATGAGCAGTTCTTC.

The chain couples TRBV18 to TRBJ2-7, with 8 bases matching TRBD1. Germline V gives CDR1 KGHSH, CDR2 LQKENI. V was clipped by 2 bases and J by 4 bases; unmatched bases: 7. The CDR3 runs to 15 residues. This chain's CDR3 is CASSPGQGIGYEQYF. CDR3 coding DNA: TGTGCCAGCTCACCAGGACAGGGTATCGGGTACGAGCAGTACTTC.

This rearrangement joins TRBV10-3 to TRBJ2-7; 7 bases map to TRBD1. Germline V gives CDR1 ENHRY, CDR2 SYGVKD. V dropped 3 bases and J dropped 2; count of bases not matched to a gene: 7. The CDR3 has 15 residues. The CDR3 coding sequence is TGTGCCATCAGTGAAGTAGGGGGCCGCGCCTACGAGCAGTACTTC. It translates to CAISEVGGRAYEQYF.

The chain carries TRBV5-4 and TRBJ1-2, with D possibly being TRBD1 (5 bases). Germline CDR1 reads SGHNT; CDR2 reads YYREEE (reference sequence). The CDR3 length is 14 residues. The ends were cut back, 1 base at V and 3 bases at J, with 10 bases in the middle. The chain's CDR3 is CASSLKGGDYGYTF. The CDR3 DNA follows: TGTGCCAGCAGCTTGAAAGGAGGGGACTATGGCTACACCTTC.

The chain carries TRBV7-2 and TRBJ2-3; D is undetermined. Trimming left V 5 bases short and J 2 bases short, with 11 bases between. The CDR3 runs to 14 residues. Germline V gene data show CDR1 as SGHTA and CDR2 as FQGNSA. This CDR3 reads CASSPNLYTDTQYF. CDR3 coding DNA: TGTGCCAGCAGCCCTAACCTTTACACAGATACGCAGTATTTT.

V gene TRBV19 combines with J gene TRBJ2-7; 9 bases are a match to TRBD1. The V gene's germline CDR1 is LNHDA and CDR2 SQIVND (reference sequence). The J segment lost 5 bases and the V segment lost 4 bases, leaving 6 bases of the junction unmatched. There are 14 residues in the CDR3. This chain's CDR3 is CASSTTGGLDEQYF. Here the CDR3 DNA reads TGTGCCAGTAGTACTACAGGGGGCCTCGACGAGCAGTACTTC.

This chain uses TRBV11-1 with TRBJ2-7; weak D call: TRBD2 (6 bases). The CDR3 runs to 15 residues. Germline V CDR1 and CDR2: SGHAT, FQDESV (reference sequence). V was pared by 3 bases and J by 0 bases, with 12 bases between. CDR3 DNA sequence: TGTGCCAGCAGCTTGGGCGGGGCTCCCTCCTACGAGCAGTACTTC. This sequence encodes CASSLGGAPSYEQYF.

The V call is TRBV6-1, the J call TRBJ2-7, with 11 bases aligning to TRBD1. V shed 0 bases, J shed 4 bases, and the junction held 8 bases outside the gene matches. Germline assignment: CDR1 MNHNS and CDR2 SASEGT. The CDR3 spans 17 residues. The CDR3 region is CASSEAHPGQGEYEQYF. The CDR3 DNA is TGTGCCAGCAGTGAAGCGCATCCGGGACAGGGGGAATACGAGCAGTACTTC.

This clone has just a few counts. This chain uses TRBV18 with TRBJ2-1, with TRBD1 matching over 9 bases. The trim removed 4 bases at V and 5 bases at J, leaving 6 bases unmatched. Germline assignment: CDR1 KGHSH and CDR2 LQKENI. The CDR3 has 15 amino acids. CDR3 coding DNA: TGTGCCAGCTCACGGGGGACAGGGAGGCACAATGAGCAGTTCTTC. Translation gives CASSRGTGRHNEQFF. The full variable domain, completed using reference TRBV18 and TRBJ2-1, is NAGVMQNPRHLVRRRGQEARLRCSPMKGHSHVYWYRQLPEEGLKFMVYLQKENIIDESGMPKERFSAEFPKEGPSILRIQQVVRGDSAAYFCASSRGTGRHNEQFFGPGTRLTVL.

The rearrangement links TRBV19 to TRBJ2-7, with TRBD1 matching 7 bases. J gave up 4 bases and V 7 bases, and 7 bases lay outside the gene matches. CDR1 is LNHDA and CDR2 is SQIVND in the germline V gene (reference sequence). The CDR3 is 13 amino acids. Written as DNA, the CDR3 is TGTGCCAGTACCTCTCAGACAGGGTACGAGCAGTACTTC. Translated: CASTSQTGYEQYF.

CDR3 nucleotide sequence: TGCGCCAGCAGCCAAGCGGTAGCGGGGGTTAAAGAGACCCAGTACTTC. This encodes CASSQAVAGVKETQYF. The J gene is TRBJ2-5, the V gene TRBV4-3, with 9 bases fitting TRBD2. V shed 1 base, J shed 3 bases, and the junction held 6 bases outside the gene matches. Germline assignment: CDR1 LGHNA and CDR2 YSLEER. The CDR3 extends over 16 amino acids.

CDR3 nucleotide sequence: TGTGCCAGCAGCCTATACTCGGGGTCGACAGATACGCAGTATTTT. Protein: CASSLYSGSTDTQYF. The chain is built from TRBV7-8 and TRBJ2-3; D is perhaps TRBD2 (5 bases). Deletions cut 5 bases from V and 3 bases from J, with 15 bases between. The germline CDR1 and CDR2 sequences are SGHVS and FQNEAQ. The CDR3 has 15 amino acids.

The V gene is TRBV5-1, the J gene TRBJ1-2; D is undetermined. Germline V gene lookup returns CDR1 SGHRS and CDR2 YFSETQ. The CDR3 extends over 13 amino acids. Between the trimmed V and J ends, which lost 5 bases and 0 bases, there was a span of 8 bases. CDR3 nucleotide sequence: TGCGCCAGCAGTGAGGCAACTAACTATGGCTACACCTTC. Residues: CASSEATNYGYTF.